The 31 T cell receptor beta chains below were found in one sample sequenced in a study of cytomegalovirus exposure and HLA in healthy donors. It was with 60 Vbeta and 13 Jbeta primers that the PCR ran. Data came from immunoSEQ multiplex PCR; TCRdb stores just in-frame clones and leaves some out. The profile shows over 100,000 clones, approximately 80% of them singletons. Source material: PBMCs. The source is a man in his forties in good health and CMV-seropositive.

V gene TRBV27 combines with J gene TRBJ1-4; no clear D. V lost 9 bases to trimming and J lost 8 bases, with 25 bases between them. CDR1 and CDR2 from the germline V gene are MNHEY and SMNVEV (reference sequence). CDR3 length: 16 amino acids. The CDR3 DNA reads as TGTGCCAGTACGACATACCGAACAGCCCCAAACGAAAAACTGTTTTTT. Amino acids: CASTTYRTAPNEKLFF.

This chain uses TRBV2 with TRBJ2-3; 7 bases are a match to TRBD1. Germline V gene lookup returns CDR1 SNHLY and CDR2 FYNNEI. The CDR3 has 15 amino acids. Trimming took 8 bases from V and 7 from J; bases not matched to a gene: 15. Written as DNA, the CDR3 is TGTGCCAGCGGGAGAAGTACAGGGGTATCAAATACGCAGTATTTT. Amino acid sequence: CASGRSTGVSNTQYF.

V and J are TRBV5-1 and TRBJ1-1; D uncertain. Germline CDR1 and CDR2: SGHRS and YFSETQ. Trimming took off 0 bases at V and 4 bases at J, with 7 bases between the two ends. The CDR3 consists of 13 residues. The CDR3 sequence is CASSLAVVTEAFF. CDR3 in DNA: TGCGCCAGCAGCTTGGCGGTGGTCACTGAAGCTTTCTTT.

This clone was seen at least ten times. The rearrangement joins TRBV4-3 to TRBJ1-2; tentatively, D is TRBD1 (5 bases). V dropped 1 base and J dropped 3 bases, with 12 bases sitting between them. Germline V gene sequence: CDR1 LGHNA, CDR2 YSLEER. This CDR3 is 15 amino acids long. The CDR3 bases are TGCGCCAGCAGCCAAGCCTCTATAGGGGACTATGGCTACACCTTC. This gives the protein CASSQASIGDYGYTF.

The J gene is TRBJ2-3, the V gene TRBV2; TRBD1 matches at 9 bases. This CDR3 comprises 17 residues. Looked up from germline, CDR1 is SNHLY and CDR2 is FYNNEI. The V gene end was trimmed by 1 base and the J gene end by 4 bases; junction bases not matched to a gene: 9. The DNA of the CDR3 is TGTGCCAGCAGTGAAGGCCGGCGGGGACAGGGATCAGATACGCAGTATTTT. Translating it yields CASSEGRRGQGSDTQYF. The variable domain in full, completed from reference TRBV2 and TRBJ2-3, reads EPEVTQTPSHQVTQMGQEVILRCVPISNHLYFYWYRQILGQKVEFLVSFYNNEISEKSEIFDDQFSVERPDGSNFTLKIRSTKLEDSAMYFCASSEGRRGQGSDTQYFGPGTRLTVL.

The chain has TRBV29-1 and TRBJ1-3, with D perhaps TRBD1 (6 bases). V shed 3 bases and J shed 0 bases, with 9 bases lying between them. This CDR3 spans 14 amino acids. The germline gives CDR1 SQVTM, CDR2 ANQGSEA. CDR3 nucleotide sequence: TGCAGCGTTGATAGGGGGGGCTCTGGAAACACCATATATTTT. Translated: CSVDRGGSGNTIYF.

This clone came up a few times. The chain employs TRBV7-9 and TRBJ2-7; TRBD1 matches at 8 bases. With V trimmed by 4 bases and J by 2 bases, 7 bases remained unmatched. This CDR3 contains 15 residues. Germline V CDR1 and CDR2: SEHNR, FQNEAQ (reference sequence). The CDR3 DNA reads as TGTGCCAGCAGCTCCGGGACAGGAGGGACCTACGAGCAGTACTTC. Residues: CASSSGTGGTYEQYF.

This chain uses TRBV7-8 with TRBJ1-3, with a tentative D call TRBD1 (5 bases). The germline V gene has CDR1 SGHVS and CDR2 FQNEAQ. The germline V and J ends were trimmed by 5 bases and 3 bases, with 11 bases remaining between them. CDR3 length equals 14 residues. Here the CDR3 reads CASSQVTGGNTIYF. The DNA for the CDR3 is TGTGCCAGCAGCCAAGTAACAGGTGGAAACACCATATATTTT.

The chain recombines TRBV7-9 with TRBJ2-7; the match to TRBD1 covers 8 bases. CDR3 length equals 14 residues. Germline CDR1 and CDR2: SEHNR and FQNEAQ (reference sequence). The junction had 7 bases not matched to a gene; V was cut back by 5 bases and J by 4 bases. The CDR3 loop reads CASSLDRELYEQYF. The CDR3 DNA reads TGTGCCAGCAGCCTGGACAGGGAGCTTTACGAGCAGTACTTC.

J is TRBJ1-5 and V is TRBV2; the D gene is possibly TRBD1 (6 bases). V was trimmed by 8 bases and J by 4 bases, leaving 15 bases between them. The CDR3 loop spans 14 amino acids. Germline V gives CDR1 SNHLY, CDR2 FYNNEI. The CDR3 DNA sequence: TGTGCCAGCTCAATGAGACAGGTAAATCAGCCCCAGCATTTT. Protein sequence: CASSMRQVNQPQHF. The full variable domain, rest sourced from reference TRBV2 and TRBJ1-5, is EPEVTQTPSHQVTQMGQEVILRCVPISNHLYFYWYRQILGQKVEFLVSFYNNEISEKSEIFDDQFSVERPDGSNFTLKIRSTKLEDSAMYFCASSMRQVNQPQHFGDGTRLSIL.

The sample holds a few counts of this clone. The CDR3 loop is CASRLAGGPSEQFF. CDR3 in DNA: TGTGCCAGTAGACTAGCGGGGGGGCCTAGTGAGCAGTTCTTC. This rearrangement joins TRBV19 to TRBJ2-1; 13 bases line up with TRBD2. The germline gives CDR1 LNHDA, CDR2 SQIVND (reference sequence). V was clipped by 6 bases and J by 9 bases; unmatched bases: 5. CDR3 length: 14 residues.

The chain recombines TRBV28 with TRBJ1-2; maybe TRBD1 (6 bases). Trimming stripped 2 bases from V and 8 bases from J, with 12 bases between. This CDR3 is built from 13 residues. Germline V CDR1 and CDR2: MDHEN, SYDVKM. The CDR3, as DNA: TGTGCCAGCAGTTTAGGGCAGGGGTTCGGCTACACCTTC. Protein product: CASSLGQGFGYTF.

This sequence joins TRBV10-3 and TRBJ1-3; D is perhaps TRBD1 (5 bases). The V and J ends lost 10 bases and 7 bases respectively, with 26 bases between them. The CDR3 length is 16 residues. Germline values: CDR1 ENHRY, CDR2 SYGVKD. The CDR3 here is CATAQSLGRPLNTIYF. The CDR3 nucleotides are TGTGCCACTGCTCAGTCTCTGGGGCGACCCTTGAACACCATATATTTT.

The chain combines TRBV4-2 with TRBJ2-2, with 7 positions matching TRBD2. CDR1 is LGHNA, CDR2 YNFKEQ, per germline. CDR3 length: 14 amino acids. V lost 4 bases, J lost 4 bases, and 3 bases stayed unmatched. CDR3 sequence (DNA): TGTGCCAGCAGCCGGGCTAGCGGCACCGGGGAGCTGTTTTTT. Translated, it gives CASSRASGTGELFF.

The gene calls are TRBV5-1 and TRBJ2-7; tentatively, D is TRBD1 (5 bases). Trimming removed 4 bases at V and 3 bases at J, with 20 bases between. CDR1 is SGHRS, CDR2 YFSETQ, per germline. This CDR3 is 16 amino acids long. The CDR3 DNA reads as TGCGCCAGCAGCATAGACGCAGGGTTAGTGAGCTACGAGCAGTACTTC. Its protein is CASSIDAGLVSYEQYF.

This sequence joins TRBV9 and TRBJ1-2; 8 bases fit TRBD1. This CDR3 is 15 amino acids long. V was pared by 4 bases and J by 4 bases, with 9 bases of the junction left unmatched. The germline V gene encodes CDR1 SGDLS and CDR2 YYNGEE. The CDR3 region is CASSPPGGEIYGYTF. CDR3 nucleotides: TGTGCCAGCAGCCCACCAGGGGGCGAAATCTATGGCTACACCTTC.

The chain employs TRBV5-4 and TRBJ2-5, with D perhaps matching TRBD2 (5 bases). The CDR3 is 15 amino acids. With 4 bases removed from V and 4 bases from J, the gap between germline ends came to 17 bases. CDR1 and CDR2 (germline): SGHNT, YYREEE (reference sequence). CDR3 sequence: CASSPTSYSPETQYF. The CDR3 DNA follows: TGTGCCAGCAGCCCCACTAGTTACTCCCCAGAGACCCAGTACTTC.

V gene TRBV5-4 combines with J gene TRBJ2-6; 9 bases fit TRBD1. With 0 bases clipped from V and 2 bases from J, the junction kept 6 bases outside the gene matches. This CDR3 is built from 18 residues. Looked up from germline, CDR1 is SGHNT and CDR2 is YYREEE (reference sequence). In DNA form, the CDR3 reads TGTGCCAGCAGCTTGGCCCCGGGACAGGGAGCTGGGGCCAACGTCCTGACTTTC. Translated: CASSLAPGQGAGANVLTF.

This chain uses TRBV4-3 with TRBJ2-3; 9 bases agree with TRBD1. Germline V CDR1 and CDR2: LGHNA, YSLEER. CDR3 length: 16 amino acids. J lost 5 bases, V lost 0 bases, and 6 bases had no gene match. DNA of the CDR3: TGCGCCAGCAGCCAAGATCACAGGGGGCGGGTAGATACGCAGTATTTT. It yields the protein CASSQDHRGRVDTQYF.

The rearrangement links TRBV6-6 to TRBJ2-4; 7 nucleotides align to TRBD1. The CDR3 has 15 residues. CDR1 and CDR2 (germline): MNHNY, SVGAGI (reference sequence). With V trimmed by 6 bases and J by 1 base, 6 bases remained unmatched. The CDR3 loop is CASSSGTVAKNIQYF. CDR3 DNA sequence: TGTGCCAGCAGCTCCGGGACAGTTGCCAAAAACATTCAGTACTTC.

This chain links TRBV5-4 with TRBJ1-6, with D possibly TRBD1 on 6 matching bases. The CDR3 totals 14 residues. Trimming took off 0 bases at V and 9 bases at J, with 10 bases between the two ends. Germline V gene sequence: CDR1 SGHNT, CDR2 YYREEE (reference sequence). The CDR3 DNA sequence: TGTGCCAGCAGCTTGGCAGGGGCTACTTCACCCCTCCACTTT. Translation: CASSLAGATSPLHF.

This rearrangement joins TRBV10-1 to TRBJ2-2, with 8 positions matching TRBD1. Germline trimming cut 8 bases from V and 2 bases from J; bases unmatched to any gene: 4. There are 14 residues in the CDR3. CDR1 and CDR2 (germline): WNHNN, SYGVQD (reference sequence). The CDR3 sequence: CASVDRENTGELFF. The CDR3 nucleotides read TGCGCCAGCGTGGACAGGGAAAACACCGGGGAGCTGTTTTTT.

J is TRBJ2-5 and V is TRBV27; no clear D. Germline V gives CDR1 MNHEY, CDR2 SMNVEV (reference sequence). Trimming removed 3 bases from V and 2 bases from J, with 7 bases in between. This CDR3 is built from 13 residues. CDR3 sequence reads: CASSFSEQETQYF. As DNA, the CDR3 is TGTGCCAGCAGTTTCAGCGAACAAGAGACCCAGTACTTC.

As for this clone: A junction boundary mismatches the germline segment, possibly from a read error. This chain connects TRBV7-9 to TRBJ2-5; TRBD1 matches at 8 bases. Germline V gives CDR1 SEHNR, CDR2 FQNEAQ (reference sequence). This CDR3 is 18 amino acids long. CDR3 in amino acids: CSSSPTGTGGPYQETQYF. CDR3 nucleotides: TGTTCCAGCAGCCCCACGGGGACAGGAGGCCCATACCAAGAGACCCAGTACTTC.

The chain links TRBV9 to TRBJ1-2; TRBD1 is a possible D gene (5 bases). The CDR3 totals 14 residues. The V end was cut by 4 bases, the J end by 8 bases, with 18 bases between. Germline V gives CDR1 SGDLS, CDR2 YYNGEE. CDR3 region: CASSRAPGLDGYTF. CDR3 nucleotides: TGTGCCAGCAGCCGGGCCCCAGGGTTAGACGGCTACACCTTC.

The chain has TRBV2 and TRBJ2-1, with a possible D match to TRBD2 (6 bases). V was trimmed by 11 bases and J by 4 bases, leaving 18 bases between them. There are 14 residues in the CDR3. CDR1 SNHLY and CDR2 FYNNEI come from the germline V gene. The CDR3 region has the DNA TGTGCCCTCACCACGGGGGTAGGGTACAATGAGCAGTTCTTC. It specifies CALTTGVGYNEQFF. Full variable domain (missing parts from reference TRBV2 and TRBJ2-1): EPEVTQTPSHQVTQMGQEVILRCVPISNHLYFYWYRQILGQKVEFLVSFYNNEISEKSEIFDDQFSVERPDGSNFTLKIRSTKLEDSAMYFCALTTGVGYNEQFFGPGTRLTVL.

The J gene is TRBJ2-3, the V gene TRBV6-4, with a weak D call TRBD2 (5 bases). CDR1 and CDR2 (germline): MRHNA, SNTAGT. This CDR3 contains 16 residues. The germline V and J ends were trimmed by 2 bases and 5 bases, with 17 bases remaining between them. CDR3 amino acids: CASSDGYSGGGDTQYF. CDR3 sequence (DNA): TGTGCCAGCAGTGACGGGTATTCCGGTGGAGGAGATACGCAGTATTTT.

This clone turned up a few times. This chain connects TRBV19 to TRBJ1-1; 7 bases are a match to TRBD1. CDR3 length equals 15 residues. The germline CDR1 and CDR2 sequences are LNHDA and SQIVND (reference sequence). V was clipped by 6 bases and J by 5 bases; unmatched bases: 12. CDR3 in amino acids: CASSLKAGGRTEAFF. The CDR3 coding sequence is TGTGCCAGTAGCTTAAAGGCAGGGGGTAGGACTGAAGCTTTCTTT.

The rearrangement links TRBV9 to TRBJ1-1; D may be TRBD1 (5 bases). Germline V CDR1 and CDR2: SGDLS, YYNGEE. With 3 bases removed from V and 6 bases from J, the gap between germline ends came to 12 bases. This CDR3 has 13 amino acids. The CDR3 sequence: CASSATDVAEAFF. The DNA of the CDR3 is TGTGCCAGCAGCGCGACAGACGTGGCTGAAGCTTTCTTT.

The V call is TRBV5-1, the J call TRBJ2-7; the match to TRBD2 covers 10 bases. Germline V gene lookup returns CDR1 SGHRS and CDR2 YFSETQ. J gave up 5 bases and V 7 bases, and 9 bases lay outside the gene matches. CDR3 length: 14 residues. The CDR3 sequence: CASESGLANNEQYF. The DNA for the CDR3 is TGCGCCAGCGAGTCGGGACTAGCGAACAACGAGCAGTACTTC.

This clone was seen more than once but under ten times. The gene calls are TRBV4-1 and TRBJ1-2, with D possibly TRBD1 on 5 matching bases. The CDR3 is made up of 15 amino acids. Between the trimmed V and J ends, which lost 7 bases and 3 bases, there was a span of 18 bases. Looked up from germline, CDR1 is MGHRA and CDR2 is YSYEKL. CDR3 loop: CASKRSEGRDYGYTF. As DNA, the CDR3 is TGCGCCAGCAAACGAAGCGAGGGGAGGGACTATGGCTACACCTTC.